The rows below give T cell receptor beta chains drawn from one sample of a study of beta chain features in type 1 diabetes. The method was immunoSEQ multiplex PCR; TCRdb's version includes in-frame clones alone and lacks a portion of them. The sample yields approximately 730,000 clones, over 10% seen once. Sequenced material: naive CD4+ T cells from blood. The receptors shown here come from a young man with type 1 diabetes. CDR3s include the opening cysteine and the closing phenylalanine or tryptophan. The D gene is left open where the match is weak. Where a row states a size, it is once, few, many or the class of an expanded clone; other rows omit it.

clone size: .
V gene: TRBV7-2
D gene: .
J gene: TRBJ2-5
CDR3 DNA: TGTGCCAGCAGCCGCCAGGGGGGCTGGGGAGAGACCCAGTACTTC
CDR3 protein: CASSRQGGWGETQYF

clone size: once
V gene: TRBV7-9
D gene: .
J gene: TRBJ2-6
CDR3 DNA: TGTGCCAGCGTACAGAGCTCTGGGGCCAACGTCCTGACTTTC
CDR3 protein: CASVQSSGANVLTF

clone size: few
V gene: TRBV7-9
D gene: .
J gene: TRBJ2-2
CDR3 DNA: TGTGCCAGCAGCCACGGACAACCATCCGGGGAGCTGTTTTTT
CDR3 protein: CASSHGQPSGELFF

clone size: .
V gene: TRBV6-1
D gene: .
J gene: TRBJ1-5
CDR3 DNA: TGTGCCATCAGTGACCCGACCAAAAGTGGCAATCAGCCCCAGCATTTT
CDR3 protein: CAISDPTKSGNQPQHF

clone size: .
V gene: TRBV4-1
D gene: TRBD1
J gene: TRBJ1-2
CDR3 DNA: TGCGCCAGCAGCCAAGTTAGGGGACAGGGTGGCTATGGCTACACCTTC
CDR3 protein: CASSQVRGQGGYGYTF

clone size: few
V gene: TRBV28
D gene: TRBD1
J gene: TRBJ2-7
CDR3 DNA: TGTGCCAGCAGGACTACCGGGACAGGGACCTACGAGCAGTACTTC
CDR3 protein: CASRTTGTGTYEQYF

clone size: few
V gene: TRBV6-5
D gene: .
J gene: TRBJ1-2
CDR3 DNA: TGTGCCAGCAGTTACTCGGGTAGCTATGGCTACACCTTC
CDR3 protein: CASSYSGSYGYTF

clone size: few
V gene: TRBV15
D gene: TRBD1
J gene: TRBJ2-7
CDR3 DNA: TGTGCCACCTCCCGGGACAGGGGTGCCTACGAGCAGTACTTC
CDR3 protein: CATSRDRGAYEQYF

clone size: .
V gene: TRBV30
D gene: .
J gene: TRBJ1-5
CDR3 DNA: TGTGCCTGGAGTCCAGGGAACAATCAGCCCCAGCATTTT
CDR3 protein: CAWSPGNNQPQHF

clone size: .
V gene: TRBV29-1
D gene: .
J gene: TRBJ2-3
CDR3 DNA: TGCAGCGTTGAAGTCCTGTCGGATACGCAGTATTTT
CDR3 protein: CSVEVLSDTQYF

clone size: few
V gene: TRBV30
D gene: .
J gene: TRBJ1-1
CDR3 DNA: TGTGCCTGGAGTGTCTCCTCTGAAGCTTTCTTT
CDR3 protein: CAWSVSSEAFF

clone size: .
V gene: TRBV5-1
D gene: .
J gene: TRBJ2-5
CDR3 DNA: TGCGCCAGCAGCTCCCACGAGGAAGAGACCCAGTACTTC
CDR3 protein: CASSSHEEETQYF

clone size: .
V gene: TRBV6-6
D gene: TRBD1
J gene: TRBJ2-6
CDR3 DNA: TGTGCCACCGTGACAGGGTTAGTCTCTGGGGCCAACGTCCTGACTTTC
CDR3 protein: CATVTGLVSGANVLTF

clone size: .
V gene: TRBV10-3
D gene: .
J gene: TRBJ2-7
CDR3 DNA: TGTGCCGCCCTAGCTACTACAGGGACGTGGGGGGAGCAGTACTTC
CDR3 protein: CAALATTGTWGEQYF

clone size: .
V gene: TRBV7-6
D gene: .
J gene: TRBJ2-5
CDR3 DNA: TGTGCCAGCAGCTTAGCGGGGCAAGGAGAGGACTTC
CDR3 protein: CASSLAGQGEDF

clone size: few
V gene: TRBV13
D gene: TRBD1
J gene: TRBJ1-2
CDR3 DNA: TGTGCCAGCAGCCCCGGACAGGCGATCAACTATGGCTACACCTTC
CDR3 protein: CASSPGQAINYGYTF

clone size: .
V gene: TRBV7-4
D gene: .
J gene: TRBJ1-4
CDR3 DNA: TGTGCCAGCAGCCCGACCCCCTCGAAGACCCCAGTTAATGAAAAACTGTTTTTT
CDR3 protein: CASSPTPSKTPVNEKLFF

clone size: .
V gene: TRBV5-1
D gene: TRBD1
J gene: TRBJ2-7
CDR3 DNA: TGCGCCAGCAGCGGGGACAGGGAACCCTACGAGCAGTACTTC
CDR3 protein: CASSGDREPYEQYF

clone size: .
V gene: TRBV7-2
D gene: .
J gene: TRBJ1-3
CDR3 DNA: TGTGCCAGCAGCTTTGACAGCTCTGGAAACACCATATATTTT
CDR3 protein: CASSFDSSGNTIYF

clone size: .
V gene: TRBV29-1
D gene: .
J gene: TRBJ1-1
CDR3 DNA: TGCAGCGTTGGGTGGACCACTGAAGCTTTCTTT
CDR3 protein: CSVGWTTEAFF

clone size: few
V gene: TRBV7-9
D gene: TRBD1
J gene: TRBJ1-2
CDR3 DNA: TGTGCCAGCAGCAGTGACAGGGTGGTCGGCTACACCTTC
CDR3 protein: CASSSDRVVGYTF

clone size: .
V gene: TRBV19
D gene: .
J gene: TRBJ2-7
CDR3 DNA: TGTGCCAGTAGTACCGGACCGAGGGGCGTTTCCTACGAGCAGTACTTC
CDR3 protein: CASSTGPRGVSYEQYF

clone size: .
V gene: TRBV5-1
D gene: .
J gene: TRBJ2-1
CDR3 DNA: TGCGCCAGCAGCACTACAGACAATGAGCAGTTCTTC
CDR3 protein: CASSTTDNEQFF

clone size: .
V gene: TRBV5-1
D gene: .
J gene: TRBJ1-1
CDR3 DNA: TGCGCCAGCAGTTTGCGGGTCGCGAACACTGAAGCTTTCTTT
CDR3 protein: CASSLRVANTEAFF

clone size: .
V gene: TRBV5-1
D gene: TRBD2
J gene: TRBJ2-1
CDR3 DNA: TGCGCCAGCAGCCGACTAGCGGGGGACAATGAGCAGTTCTTC
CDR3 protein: CASSRLAGDNEQFF

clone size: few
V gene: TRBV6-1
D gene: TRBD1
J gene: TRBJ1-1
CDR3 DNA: TGTGCCAGCAGTGATTACAGGGGACCTTTGAACACTGAAGCTTTCTTT
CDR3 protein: CASSDYRGPLNTEAFF

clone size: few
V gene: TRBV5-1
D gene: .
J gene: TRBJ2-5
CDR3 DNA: TGCGCCAGCAGCTTGGTAAGCCAAGAGACCCAGTACTTC
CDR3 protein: CASSLVSQETQYF

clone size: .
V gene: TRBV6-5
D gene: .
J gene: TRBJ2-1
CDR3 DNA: TGTGCCAGCAGTTACTCGCAGGGACCCTACAATGAGCAGTTCTTC
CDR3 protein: CASSYSQGPYNEQFF

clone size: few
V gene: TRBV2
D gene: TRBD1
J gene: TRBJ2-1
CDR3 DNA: TGTGCCAGCAGTGAAGCGGACAGGAGTTACAATGAGCAGTTCTTC
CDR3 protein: CASSEADRSYNEQFF

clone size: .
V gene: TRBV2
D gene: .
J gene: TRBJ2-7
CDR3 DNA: TGTGCCAGCGAACCTCAGGGCCAGCCTGGGGGCGAGCAGTACTTC
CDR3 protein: CASEPQGQPGGEQYF

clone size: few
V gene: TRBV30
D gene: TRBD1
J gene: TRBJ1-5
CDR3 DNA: TGTGCCTGGACCGGACCCGGGACAGGCGGTGGTCAGCCCCAGCATTTT
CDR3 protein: CAWTGPGTGGGQPQHF

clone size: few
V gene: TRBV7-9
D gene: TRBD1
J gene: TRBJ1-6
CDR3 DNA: TGTGCCAGCAGCTCCCAGGGGGCGGGATCACCCCTCCACTTT
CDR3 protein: CASSSQGAGSPLHF

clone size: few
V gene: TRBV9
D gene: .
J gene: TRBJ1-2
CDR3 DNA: TGTGCCAGCAGCGTTGGGGTTGGCTATGGCTACACCTTC
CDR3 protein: CASSVGVGYGYTF

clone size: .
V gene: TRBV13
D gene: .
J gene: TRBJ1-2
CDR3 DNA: TGTGCCAGCAGCTTCCAGGGCTTCTATGGCTACACCTTC
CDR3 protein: CASSFQGFYGYTF

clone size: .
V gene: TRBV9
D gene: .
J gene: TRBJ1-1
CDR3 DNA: TGTGCCAGCAGCGTGGGCAGGGGCCTGAACACTGAAGCTTTCTTT
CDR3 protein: CASSVGRGLNTEAFF

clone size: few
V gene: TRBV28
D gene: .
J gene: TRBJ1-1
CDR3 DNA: TGTGCCAGCAGTTTGAGTACACCCCAACTGGAAGCTTTCTTT
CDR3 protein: CASSLSTPQLEAFF

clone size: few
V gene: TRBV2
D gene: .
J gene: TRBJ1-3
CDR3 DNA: TGTGCCAGCAGTGTACTTGAGGGGCCTTACTCTGGAAACACCATATATTTT
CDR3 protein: CASSVLEGPYSGNTIYF

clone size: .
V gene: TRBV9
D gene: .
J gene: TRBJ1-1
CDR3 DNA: TGTGCCAGCAGCGTAGTAGTAGGGACTGAAGCTTTCTTT
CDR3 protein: CASSVVVGTEAFF

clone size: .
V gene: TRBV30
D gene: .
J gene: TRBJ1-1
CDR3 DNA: TGTGCCTGGAGCACTACAGGCTACACTGAAGCTTTCTTT
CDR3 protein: CAWSTTGYTEAFF

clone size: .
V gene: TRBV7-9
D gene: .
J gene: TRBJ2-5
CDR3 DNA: TGTGCCAGCGCGGAGCAAGAGACCCAGTACTTC
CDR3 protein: CASAEQETQYF

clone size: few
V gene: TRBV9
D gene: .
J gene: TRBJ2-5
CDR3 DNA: TGTGCCAGCAGCGTAGGCTGGGGTCAAGAGACCCAGTACTTC
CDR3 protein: CASSVGWGQETQYF

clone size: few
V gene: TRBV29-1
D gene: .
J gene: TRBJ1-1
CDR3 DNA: TGCAGCGTTGATGGTTCGGGGTTCATGAACACTGAAGCTTTCTTT
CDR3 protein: CSVDGSGFMNTEAFF

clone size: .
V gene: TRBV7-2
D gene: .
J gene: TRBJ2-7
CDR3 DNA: TGTGCCAGCAGCTCGGGGACACCTCCCAGCTCCTACGAGCAGTACTTC
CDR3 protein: CASSSGTPPSSYEQYF

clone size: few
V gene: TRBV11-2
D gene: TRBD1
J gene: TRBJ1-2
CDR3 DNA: TGTGCCAGCAGCCCCGGGACAGGTCACTATGGCTACACCTTC
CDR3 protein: CASSPGTGHYGYTF

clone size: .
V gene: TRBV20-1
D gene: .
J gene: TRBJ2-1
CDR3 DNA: TGCAGTGCTGAGCGCCATGAGCAGTTCTTC
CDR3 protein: CSAERHEQFF

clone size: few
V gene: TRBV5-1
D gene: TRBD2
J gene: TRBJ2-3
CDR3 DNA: TGCGCCAGCAGCTTTCTAGCGGGGAGAGAAGATACGCAGTATTTT
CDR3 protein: CASSFLAGREDTQYF

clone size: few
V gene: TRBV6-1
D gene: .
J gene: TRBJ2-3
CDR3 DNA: TGTGCCAGCAGTGAGGGCAGGGCGGTGGGGTATTTT
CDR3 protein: CASSEGRAVGYF

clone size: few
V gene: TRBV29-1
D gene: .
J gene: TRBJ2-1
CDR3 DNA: TGCAGCGTGGGGGTGGGGGTACAAGTACCTGCCCTCGGTGAGCAGTTCTTC
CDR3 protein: CSVGVGVQVPALGEQFF

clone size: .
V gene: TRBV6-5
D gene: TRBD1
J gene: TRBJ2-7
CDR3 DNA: TGTGCCAGCAGAAGGACAGGAACCTACGAGCAGTACTTC
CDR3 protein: CASRRTGTYEQYF

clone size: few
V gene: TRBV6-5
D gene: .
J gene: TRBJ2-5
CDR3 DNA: TGTGCCAGCAGTTACAAACAGACCCAGTACTTC
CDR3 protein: CASSYKQTQYF

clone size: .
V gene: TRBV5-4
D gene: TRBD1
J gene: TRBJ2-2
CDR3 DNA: TGTGCCAGCAGCGTGGGACAGAATATGAACACCGGGGAGCTGTTTTTT
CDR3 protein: CASSVGQNMNTGELFF

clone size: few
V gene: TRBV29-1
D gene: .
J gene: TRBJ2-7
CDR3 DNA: TGCAGCGTTGGGACAGCTCCTTTTGGCTACGAGCAGTACTTC
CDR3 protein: CSVGTAPFGYEQYF